A selection of T cell receptor beta chains follows, all from one sample in a study of cytomegalovirus exposure and HLA in healthy donors. Using immunoSEQ multiplex PCR, the repertoire was profiled, and TCRdb retains in-frame clones only, with some absent. This sample's table has about 50,000 clones. The specimen was PBMCs. These receptors were collected from a woman aged 40 to 50 in good health and CMV-seronegative. Each CDR3 is given with its conserved first and last residue.

CASSYGQGPYGYTF	TRBV6-6	TRBJ1-2
CASSLVGSGSAKTQYF	TRBV7-2	TRBJ2-5
CASSPDGNSPLHF	TRBV18	TRBJ1-6
CASSLISGTGDYGYTF	TRBV7-2	TRBJ1-2
CASSQALGQGGQYF	TRBV4-3	TRBJ2-7
CASSSKHSSSGNTIYF	TRBV5-1	TRBJ1-3
CATSLRTGDNEQFF	TRBV15	TRBJ2-1
CASSSGVQSSYNEQFF	TRBV9	TRBJ2-1
CSVDSAGELFF	TRBV20-1	TRBJ2-2
CASSITGNMNTEAFF	TRBV19	TRBJ1-1
CASTTTRGKRDEQFF	TRBV5-1	TRBJ2-1
CASSTDGRQGARSYGYTF	TRBV9	TRBJ1-2
CASSLGAGWSSYEQYF	TRBV7-9	TRBJ2-7
CASSFQGQGLGEQFF	TRBV6-5	TRBJ2-1
CASSASGLSYNEQFF	TRBV19	TRBJ2-1
CAIAIRGEETQYF	TRBV10-3	TRBJ2-5
CASRTQRERRYEQYF	TRBV6-5	TRBJ2-7
CASSQARTSRYEQYF	TRBV4-3	.
CASSYSGEGQPQHF	TRBV6-5	TRBJ1-5
CASSPDRDRGTEAFF	TRBV18	TRBJ1-1